Shown below are 25 T cell receptor beta chains from a single sample sequenced in a study of memory B cells and T cells in multiple sclerosis. Assay: immunoSEQ multiplex PCR; the TCRdb copy retains only in-frame clones and omits some. Here the sample spans roughly 14,000 clones, roughly two thirds being singletons. The sample was memory (CD45RO+) CD4+ T cells from blood. The receptors derive from a human donor with multiple sclerosis.

The gene calls are TRBV6-1 and TRBJ1-1; 10 positions agree with TRBD1. Germline values: CDR1 MNHNS, CDR2 SASEGT. Trimming cost V 7 bases and J 6 bases; bases outside gene matches: 8. The CDR3 runs to 14 residues. CDR3 protein: CASMRTGGLAEAFF. CDR3 sequence (DNA): TGTGCCAGCATGAGGACAGGGGGTTTGGCTGAAGCTTTCTTT.

The rearrangement links TRBV18 to TRBJ1-2, with 9 nucleotides matching TRBD1. V lost 4 bases to trimming and J lost 3 bases; unmatched junction nucleotides: 6. Germline V gene data show CDR1 as KGHSH and CDR2 as LQKENI. The CDR3 is made up of 15 amino acids. The CDR3 loop reads CASSLRTGVDYGYTF. CDR3 in DNA: TGTGCCAGCTCACTTAGGACAGGGGTGGACTATGGCTACACCTTC.

The table lists this clone with a few counts. The chain employs TRBV5-1 and TRBJ2-3, with D unresolved. The length of the CDR3 is 14 residues. Per germline, CDR1 SGHRS and CDR2 YFSETQ. V shed 0 bases and J shed 2 bases, with 7 bases lying between them. The CDR3 region is CASSLDSDTDTQYF. The CDR3, as DNA: TGCGCCAGCAGCTTGGATTCAGACACAGATACGCAGTATTTT.

V and J are TRBV5-1 and TRBJ2-5; the match to TRBD1 covers 10 bases. The V segment lost 4 bases and the J segment 1 base; nucleotides outside the gene matches: 7. The CDR3 length is 16 residues. Looked up from germline, CDR1 is SGHRS and CDR2 is YFSETQ. The CDR3 DNA reads as TGCGCCAGCAGCCACGGACAGGGGGTAACCCAAGAGACCCAGTACTTC. Encoded protein: CASSHGQGVTQETQYF.

This clone was found a few times. This chain links TRBV7-2 with TRBJ2-7; 11 nucleotides align to TRBD1. With V trimmed by 4 bases and J by 3 bases, 5 bases remained unmatched. CDR3 length: 15 residues. Germline-derived CDR1 and CDR2 are SGHTA and FQGNSA. The CDR3 region has the DNA TGTGCCAGCAGCTCCGCCGGGACAGGGGGCTACGAGCAGTACTTC. Translation gives CASSSAGTGGYEQYF.

By share, this clone ranks as medium-sized. This chain links TRBV6-6 with TRBJ1-4; a weak D match, TRBD1 (6 bases). Germline CDR1 MNHNY, CDR2 SVGAGI (reference sequence). This CDR3 spans 14 amino acids. The ends were cut back, 6 bases at V and 1 base at J, with 9 bases in the middle. CDR3 nucleotides: TGTGCCAGCAGGGTGACAGGAACTAATGAAAAACTGTTTTTT. Protein sequence: CASRVTGTNEKLFF.

This clone showed up just a few times. This sequence joins TRBV10-3 and TRBJ1-1; D is ambiguous. There are 15 residues in the CDR3. Germline CDR1 ENHRY, CDR2 SYGVKD. Deletions cut 0 bases from V and 0 bases from J, with 8 bases between. CDR3 sequence (DNA): TGTGCCATCAGTGAGTCGACTCGGCTGAACACTGAAGCTTTCTTT. Protein product: CAISESTRLNTEAFF.

The V call is TRBV6-5, the J call TRBJ2-7; TRBD2 matches at 8 bases. Germline V gene data show CDR1 as MNHEY and CDR2 as SVGAGI. V was clipped by 8 bases and J by 2 bases; unmatched bases: 8. This CDR3 has 14 amino acids. The CDR3 here is CASRSGSRAYEQYF. The CDR3 nucleotides are TGTGCCAGCCGGAGCGGGAGTAGGGCCTACGAGCAGTACTTC.

As DNA, the CDR3 is TGCAGCGTTGCCAGACAGGTTTCCTACGAGCAGTACTTC. Protein: CSVARQVSYEQYF. V and J are TRBV29-1 and TRBJ2-7; possible D gene TRBD1, 6 bases. Deletions cut 4 bases from V and 1 base from J, with 11 bases between. In germline, CDR1 is SQVTM, CDR2 ANQGSEA. The CDR3 covers 13 residues.

V usage is TRBV2 and J usage is TRBJ2-1; 8 positions match TRBD2. The CDR3 spans 15 residues. The trim removed 6 bases at V and 2 bases at J, leaving 6 bases unmatched. Per germline, CDR1 SNHLY and CDR2 FYNNEI. CDR3 sequence reads: CASSPGSGTYNEQFF. CDR3 bases: TGTGCCAGCAGCCCGGGTAGCGGGACCTACAATGAGCAGTTCTTC.

DNA of the CDR3: TGTGCCAGCAGCGTAGCCCGGGACAGACCCACAGATACGCAGTATTTT. Amino acids: CASSVARDRPTDTQYF. The V gene is TRBV9, the J gene TRBJ2-3, with TRBD1 matching 7 bases. The V gene's germline CDR1 is SGDLS and CDR2 YYNGEE. V lost 0 bases to trimming and J lost 2 bases; unmatched junction nucleotides: 6. This CDR3 spans 16 amino acids.

This clone showed up just once. V usage is TRBV5-1 and J usage is TRBJ2-2; D may be TRBD1 (6 bases). The CDR3 is 15 amino acids. Germline V gene sequence: CDR1 SGHRS, CDR2 YFSETQ. The V and J ends lost 2 bases and 4 bases respectively, with 12 bases between them. The CDR3 DNA is TGCGCCAGCAGCTTAACAGGGATGAGCACCGGGGAGCTGTTTTTT. It translates to CASSLTGMSTGELFF.

This clone was counted only a few times. The chain employs TRBV18 and TRBJ1-1; D is uncertain. CDR1 and CDR2 (germline): KGHSH, LQKENI. CDR3 size: 15 residues. V was clipped by 3 bases and J by 2 bases, with 13 bases between them. CDR3 residues: CASSPPHGSNTEAFF. CDR3 bases: TGTGCCAGCTCACCTCCCCACGGGAGTAACACTGAAGCTTTCTTT. The full variable domain, with the rest looked up from reference TRBV18 and TRBJ1-1, is NAGVMQNPRHLVRRRGQEARLRCSPMKGHSHVYWYRQLPEEGLKFMVYLQKENIIDESGMPKERFSAEFPKEGPSILRIQQVVRGDSAAYFCASSPPHGSNTEAFFGQGTRLTVV.

The chain recombines TRBV28 with TRBJ2-1; 7 nucleotides match TRBD2. V shed 5 bases, J shed 4 bases, and the junction held 8 bases outside the gene matches. From germline, CDR1 is MDHEN and CDR2 SYDVKM. The CDR3 consists of 15 residues. CDR3 nucleotide sequence: TGTGCCAGCAGTCTGGGAGGGCTTACTTACAATGAGCAGTTCTTC. Translating it yields CASSLGGLTYNEQFF.

This chain connects TRBV29-1 to TRBJ1-2; D may be TRBD1 (6 bases). The germline V and J ends were trimmed by 4 bases and 5 bases, with 14 bases remaining between them. Germline CDR1 is SQVTM and CDR2 is ANQGSEA. This CDR3 is 13 amino acids long. The CDR3 sequence is CSVGGGPGYGYTF. The DNA for the CDR3 is TGCAGCGTTGGGGGGGGGCCAGGATATGGCTACACCTTC.

This chain connects TRBV6-5 to TRBJ2-7, with 8 bases aligning to TRBD1. The germline CDR1 and CDR2 sequences are MNHEY and SVGAGI. J gave up 1 base and V 6 bases, and 8 bases lay outside the gene matches. This CDR3 is 15 amino acids long. The CDR3 region is CASSRGQAFSYEQYF. In nucleotides, the CDR3 is TGTGCCAGCAGCCGGGGACAGGCCTTTTCCTACGAGCAGTACTTC.

V gene TRBV7-2 combines with J gene TRBJ2-5; 11 bases line up with TRBD2. V gave up 2 bases and J gave up 0 bases; unmatched junction bases: 2. Germline V gene data show CDR1 as SGHTA and CDR2 as FQGNSA. This CDR3 comprises 16 residues. CDR3 nucleotides: TGTGCCAGCAGCTTAATGGGACTAGCGGACCAAGAGACCCAGTACTTC. It yields the protein CASSLMGLADQETQYF.

CDR3 nucleotide sequence: TGTGCCAGCAGCTTAGATCGCCCAGGCCACTATGGCTACACCTTC. Amino acids: CASSLDRPGHYGYTF. V usage is TRBV7-8 and J usage is TRBJ1-2; D not certain. V dropped 1 base and J dropped 3 bases, with 12 bases sitting between them. The CDR3 totals 15 residues. Germline CDR1 and CDR2: SGHVS and FQNEAQ.

The chain couples TRBV6-1 to TRBJ1-1, with 8 bases fitting TRBD1. Germline values: CDR1 MNHNS, CDR2 SASEGT. J lost 5 bases, V lost 3 bases, and 2 bases had no gene match. CDR3 size: 13 residues. Here the CDR3 reads CASSDRGRTEAFF. The CDR3 nucleotides read TGTGCCAGCAGTGACAGGGGGCGGACTGAAGCTTTCTTT.

This clone was seen more than once but under ten times. The rearrangement links TRBV6-1 to TRBJ1-1; the D gene is possibly TRBD1 (6 bases). The V gene lost 6 bases and the J gene lost 5 bases, with 10 bases spanning the gap. Germline V gene data show CDR1 as MNHNS and CDR2 as SASEGT. This CDR3 comprises 12 residues. DNA for the CDR3: TGTGCCAGCAGGGCAGGGGAAACTGAAGCTTTCTTT. This encodes CASRAGETEAFF.

This clone occurred a few times. The gene calls are TRBV6-1 and TRBJ1-2; the D is unclear. This CDR3 region has 10 residues. Germline V gene lookup returns CDR1 MNHNS and CDR2 SASEGT. V was trimmed by 10 bases and J by 5 bases, leaving 8 bases between them. The CDR3 sequence is CAIGSYGYTF. The CDR3 DNA reads as TGTGCCATTGGTAGTTATGGCTACACCTTC.

The chain couples TRBV29-1 to TRBJ1-2, with D perhaps TRBD1 (6 bases). The V end was cut by 0 bases, the J end by 0 bases, with 17 bases between. Looked up from germline, CDR1 is SQVTM and CDR2 is ANQGSEA. This CDR3 has 17 amino acids. CDR3 amino acids: CSVEDRTGSPPNYGYTF. The CDR3 DNA is TGCAGCGTTGAAGATCGAACAGGGAGCCCTCCTAACTATGGCTACACCTTC.

The chain carries TRBV11-2 and TRBJ2-5; 7 bases map to TRBD1. Germline CDR1 SGHAT, CDR2 FQNNGV. The CDR3 loop spans 17 amino acids. J was trimmed by 4 bases and V by 5 bases; bases with no gene match: 16. CDR3 DNA: TGTGCCAGCAGCCCGCCGGGACAGCAGGTTAATAGAGAGACCCAGTACTTC. The encoded protein is CASSPPGQQVNRETQYF.

This clone was picked up one time. The rearrangement joins TRBV30 to TRBJ2-2; D is uncertain. V dropped 8 bases and J dropped 6 bases, with 13 bases sitting between them. Per germline, CDR1 GTSNPN and CDR2 SVGIG (reference sequence). The CDR3 is 12 amino acids. CDR3 loop: CALPRSAGELFF. CDR3 in DNA: TGTGCCCTCCCCCGAAGCGCCGGGGAGCTGTTTTTT.

This clone is a singleton in its sample. The V and J genes are TRBV7-3 and TRBJ1-6; D is ambiguous. Germline V lookup: CDR1 SGHTA, CDR2 FQGTGA. The CDR3 totals 13 residues. Trimming removed 4 bases from V and 10 bases from J, with 11 bases in between. The CDR3 DNA reads as TGTGCCAGCAGCTCCCGGACTGACTCACCCCTCCACTTT. The encoded protein is CASSSRTDSPLHF.